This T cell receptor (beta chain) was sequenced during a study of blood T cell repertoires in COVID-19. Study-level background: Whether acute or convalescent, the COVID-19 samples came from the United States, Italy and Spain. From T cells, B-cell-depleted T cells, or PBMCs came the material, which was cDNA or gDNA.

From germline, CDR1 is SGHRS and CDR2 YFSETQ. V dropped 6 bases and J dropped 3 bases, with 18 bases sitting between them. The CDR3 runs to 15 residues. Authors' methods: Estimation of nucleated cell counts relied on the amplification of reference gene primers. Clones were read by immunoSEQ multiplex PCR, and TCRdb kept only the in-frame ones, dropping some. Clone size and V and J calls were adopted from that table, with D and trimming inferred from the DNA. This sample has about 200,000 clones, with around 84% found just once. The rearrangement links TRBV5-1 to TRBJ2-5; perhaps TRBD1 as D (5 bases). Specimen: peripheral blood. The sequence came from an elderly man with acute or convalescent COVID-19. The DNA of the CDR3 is TGCGCCAGCATAAGTTATACAGGTGTAAAAGAGACCCAGTACTTC. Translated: CASISYTGVKETQYF.